The rows below give T cell receptor beta chains drawn from one sample of a study of cytomegalovirus exposure and HLA in healthy donors. Generated by immunoSEQ multiplex PCR, the TCRdb table keeps only in-frame clones and is missing some. Seen here are a few hundred thousand clones, over 75% observed once, and the top ten hold 0.2% to 0.25%. Material for sequencing was PBMCs. These receptors all stem from a girl aged 2-10 years in good health and CMV-seronegative. Both conserved end residues are part of each CDR3.

V gene,CDR3 protein
TRBV15,CATSRAPNEKLFF
TRBV5-4,CASSSGQGFSSPLHF
TRBV5-1,CASSGGQALRGYF
TRBV6-6,CASNGRARGEQYF
TRBV7-9,CASSLDVGEKKNIQYF
TRBV7-2,CASSSDRFRSEQYF
TRBV19,CASSIGSSGRDEQFF
TRBV5-4,CASSLRRELDTQYF
TRBV30,CAWSPLTRVSGGGNTGELFF
TRBV5-1,CASSLADRSMDTEAFF
TRBV7-6,CASSLGGGNTIYF
TRBV7-9,CASSLGDSFNYGYTF
TRBV5-1,CASSPSGRYNEQFF
TRBV7-9,CASSLQDYINEQFF
TRBV14,CASRHRGSTQYF
TRBV27,CASSLPPSGRAKEQYF
TRBV27,CASSLWGGQETQYF
TRBV6-5,CASSMGGNYEKLFF
TRBV7-9,CSSTLPGVAEAFF
TRBV2,CAVLGLAGPGARDNEQFF
TRBV28,CASSTSGSNTGELFF
TRBV19,CASSIPSGRDYNEQFF
TRBV30,CAWSQGSHYNEQFF
TRBV2,CASSEALDHQGEQYF
TRBV10-2,CASSDPEIWAGEQFF
TRBV2,CASSGRTAETQYF
TRBV29-1,CSVLDSPYSGNTIYF
TRBV6-5,CASSYSLSGRYNEQFF
TRBV2,CASSELGGANVLTF
TRBV4-2,CASSQDSGKVAGLDNEQFF
TRBV7-2,CASSSSSAGGITEAFF
TRBV10-1,CASSQKGVWWEQFF
TRBV30,CAWSVEGNQPQHF
TRBV7-8,CASVRGRGIIGGTGELFF
TRBV6-1,CASSDGDNSPLHF
TRBV11-2,CASSLGRIGQALINQPQHF
TRBV5-6,CASSLAGVRPSQETQYF